This T cell receptor beta chain emerged from a study of T cell responses to AZD1222 COVID-19 vaccine (dated by TCRdb to about 2021). For the study in its entirety: TCR sequencing was performed for fewer than 250 trial participants, of whom some 200 were given two doses of AZD1222 and 26 were given two doses of MenACWY control vaccine. Trial participants were enrolled into age subgroups of 18-55, 56-69 and 70-plus years, which contained around 150, 28 and 57 TCR-sequenced participants, respectively. Broader findings and caveats from the paper: Conclusions about previously exposed vaccinees are limited because only six or seven AZD1222 recipients were SARS-CoV-2 seropositive at baseline. Reportedly, close to half of the unique spike-specific TCRs recognized epitopes lying outside the regions that are mutated in the B.1.351 and B.1.1.7 variants. The 56-69-year group was small, and its depth increase did not reach significance, likely because of low power. The vaccine-associated CD4 TCRs covered the entire spike protein, and the dominant responses fell in regions 160-218 and 743-854. Because no day 14 peak-response samples were available, repertoires were characterized only after the peak T cell response. After two AZD1222 doses, both the breadth and the depth of spike-specific TCRs were significantly higher than at day 0 and than in MenACWY recipients. Most participants were white British and females outnumbered males, and the authors suggested that clonal diversity may have been underestimated.

Per the publication, the time point label means: about 28 days (+/-7) after the second vaccine dose. AZD1222 recipients whose second dose came at about 4 weeks and those whose second dose came at about 12 weeks were combined into one group, since spike-specific TCR depth and breadth did not differ between the two schedules. Vaccinee samples came from UK trials COV001 and COV002, including a single-blind randomized controlled phase 2/3 trial of AZD1222 (ChAdOx1 nCoV-19) in healthy adults. For TCRbeta chain sequencing, PBMC samples from trial participants were taken at day 0 and at day 28 after the second dose. In its sample, this clone was seen once. The clone's antigen remains unknown. Base qualities are not provided; no much larger clone lies one nucleotide away. The CDR3 regions of human TCRbeta chains were analyzed by immunosequencing. The original pipeline was this. TCRs in the repertoires were matched against a reference library of SARS-CoV-2-specific TCRs that had been generated with the MIRA antigen-specificity platform. Breadth was defined as the fraction of unique TCRs that were SARS-CoV-2-associated. Depth was defined as the fraction of total T cells that were SARS-CoV-2-associated. Using the MIRA data, each spike-specific TCR was assigned both to the spike region to which the TCR was reactive and to a CD4 or CD8 class. Log10-transformed breadth and depth values were compared by one-way ANOVA with Sidak's multiple comparisons tests. Entries here come from immuneACCESS through TCRdb and include only in-frame sequences with V and J called. Some clones fail to appear in such tables; in the studies checked, an unresolved V gene covers under half of the shortfall, and the cause of the remainder is unknown. The V and J calls and clone size are taken from that table; D and trimming were inferred from the DNA. The sample records some 100,000 clones, about 90% of which are singletons. Roughly 3.1% of the sample goes to the ten largest clones.

Looking up the germline V gene yields CDR1 SNHLY and CDR2 FYNNEI. From cysteine to phenylalanine, the CDR3 is 14 amino acids long. The CDR3 DNA has 42 bases and is translated from base 1. The junction shows trimming of 5 bases on V and 8 bases on J, and the gene matches do not reach 7 bases of it. The material sequenced was peripheral blood, taken 28 days after the second AZD1222 dose. The clonotype comes from an adult who received the AZD1222 COVID-19 vaccine. The chain joins TRBV2 to TRBJ2-4, with TRBD1 identical over 9 junction bases. The nucleotide sequence is TGTGCCAGCAGTAGGGGACAGGGCATGGACATTCAGTACTTC. Its protein product is CASSRGQGMDIQYF. The CDR3, completed at both ends by the reference TRBV2 and TRBJ2-4 genes, gives the full variable domain EPEVTQTPSHQVTQMGQEVILRCVPISNHLYFYWYRQILGQKVEFLVSFYNNEISEKSEIFDDQFSVERPDGSNFTLKIRSTKLEDSAMYFCASSRGQGMDIQYFGAGTRLSVL.